This is a list of T cell receptor beta chains from one sample in a study of blood T cells in healthy people across ages. One entry per CDR3 protein, called by TCRdb with MiXCR from the 5' RACE reads. Among about 930,000 distinct CDR3 sequences listed, roughly 29% were seen once. This same sample was also part of a study on T cells of mothers and their children.

The specimen sequenced was blood. The receptors were gathered from a woman aged 40 to 50 in good health. Each CDR3 is given with its conserved first and last residue. Each record gives: D gene, J gene, clone size, V gene, CDR3 DNA, CDR3 protein. D genes are given only for firm matches. Some rows mark clone size as missing; the rest say once, few, many or name a class of expanded clone.

d_gene: .
j_gene: TRBJ2-3
abundance: few
v_gene: TRBV6-4
CDR3nt: TGTGCCAGCAGTGACCTCGTAACAGATACGCAGTATTTT
CDR3aa: CASSDLVTDTQYF

d_gene: .
j_gene: TRBJ2-1
abundance: .
v_gene: TRBV20-1
CDR3nt: TGCAGTGTGATGAGGGGCCCCAGCTCCTACAATGAGCAGTTCTTC
CDR3aa: CSVMRGPSSYNEQFF

d_gene: .
j_gene: TRBJ1-1
abundance: .
v_gene: TRBV12-3/TRBV12-4
CDR3nt: TGTGCCAGCAGTCCCACAACAGTGAACACTGAAGCTTTCTTT
CDR3aa: CASSPTTVNTEAFF

d_gene: TRBD2
j_gene: TRBJ2-7
abundance: many
v_gene: TRBV7-6
CDR3nt: TGTGCCAGCAGCTCGCCTAGCGGGGACTACGAGCAGTACTTC
CDR3aa: CASSSPSGDYEQYF

d_gene: .
j_gene: TRBJ1-2
abundance: .
v_gene: TRBV28
CDR3nt: TGTGCCAGCAGTTTCCACATCTATGGCTACACCTTC
CDR3aa: CASSFHIYGYTF

d_gene: .
j_gene: TRBJ1-4
abundance: few
v_gene: TRBV5-1
CDR3nt: TGCGCCAGCAGCAAGGCCTTGGGGGACGAAAAACTGTTTTTT
CDR3aa: CASSKALGDEKLFF

d_gene: TRBD2
j_gene: TRBJ2-5
abundance: .
v_gene: TRBV7-2
CDR3nt: TGTGCCAGCAGCTTAGAGGGACTAGCTCCAGAGACCCAGTACTTC
CDR3aa: CASSLEGLAPETQYF

d_gene: TRBD1
j_gene: TRBJ1-2
abundance: many
v_gene: TRBV29-1
CDR3nt: TGCAGTACCACTGGACAGGATGGCTACACCTTC
CDR3aa: CSTTGQDGYTF

d_gene: TRBD1
j_gene: TRBJ2-1
abundance: many
v_gene: TRBV5-5
CDR3nt: TGTGCCAGCAGCCTGGGACAGGGCGGGGATGAGCAGTTCTTC
CDR3aa: CASSLGQGGDEQFF

d_gene: .
j_gene: TRBJ2-6
abundance: once
v_gene: TRBV11-2
CDR3nt: TGTGCCAGCAGCTTAAGTGGCCCCAACGTCCGGACTTTC
CDR3aa: CASSLSGPNVRTF

d_gene: TRBD2
j_gene: TRBJ2-7
abundance: few
v_gene: TRBV6-2/TRBV6-3
CDR3nt: TGTGCCAGCAGTTACGGAGGACTAGCGGGGAACAATGAGCAGTACTTC
CDR3aa: CASSYGGLAGNNEQYF

d_gene: .
j_gene: TRBJ2-3
abundance: .
v_gene: TRBV9
CDR3nt: TGTGCCAGCAGCGTTCTCCGGCTTAGCACAGATACGCAGTATTTT
CDR3aa: CASSVLRLSTDTQYF

d_gene: .
j_gene: TRBJ2-3
abundance: many
v_gene: TRBV28
CDR3nt: TGTGCCAGCAGTTTGAACCCAAGAAGCACAGATACGCAGTATTTT
CDR3aa: CASSLNPRSTDTQYF

d_gene: .
j_gene: TRBJ2-1
abundance: few
v_gene: TRBV20-1
CDR3nt: TGCAGTGCTAGAGATATGCCCTACAATGAGCAGTTCTTC
CDR3aa: CSARDMPYNEQFF

d_gene: TRBD1
j_gene: TRBJ2-5
abundance: .
v_gene: TRBV12-3/TRBV12-4
CDR3nt: TGTGCCAGCACCCTTTCGACAGGGCTAGAGACCCAGTACTTC
CDR3aa: CASTLSTGLETQYF

d_gene: .
j_gene: TRBJ1-1
abundance: few
v_gene: TRBV5-1
CDR3nt: TGCGCCAGCAGCTTGGGGCCGAGTAACACTGAAGCTTTCTTT
CDR3aa: CASSLGPSNTEAFF

d_gene: .
j_gene: TRBJ1-2
abundance: .
v_gene: TRBV18
CDR3nt: TGTGCCAGCTCACCAAGTGAACTGTATGGCTACACCTTC
CDR3aa: CASSPSELYGYTF

d_gene: .
j_gene: TRBJ1-5
abundance: few
v_gene: TRBV7-3
CDR3nt: TGTGCCAGCAGCTTAAATCCGTTGGAGCCCCAGCATTTT
CDR3aa: CASSLNPLEPQHF

d_gene: .
j_gene: TRBJ1-1
abundance: .
v_gene: TRBV2
CDR3nt: TGTGCCAGCTTACCGGGACTCCTGAACACTGAAGCTTTCTTT
CDR3aa: CASLPGLLNTEAFF

d_gene: .
j_gene: TRBJ2-7
abundance: many
v_gene: TRBV12-3/TRBV12-4
CDR3nt: TGTGCCAGCTCCAACGTGTACGAGCAGTACTTC
CDR3aa: CASSNVYEQYF

d_gene: TRBD2
j_gene: TRBJ2-3
abundance: many
v_gene: TRBV20-1
CDR3nt: TGCAGTGCGCACCGACTAGCGGGGGGGCTCACAGATACGCAGTATTTT
CDR3aa: CSAHRLAGGLTDTQYF

d_gene: TRBD2
j_gene: TRBJ2-7
abundance: .
v_gene: TRBV4-2
CDR3nt: TGTGCCAGCAGCCACCCCCGGACTAGCGGGGGGTATTACGAGCAGTACTTC
CDR3aa: CASSHPRTSGGYYEQYF

d_gene: .
j_gene: TRBJ1-5
abundance: .
v_gene: TRBV6-2/TRBV6-3
CDR3nt: TGTGCCAGCAGTTACGCGGCAGATGGGGGGCCCCAGCATTTT
CDR3aa: CASSYAADGGPQHF

d_gene: .
j_gene: TRBJ2-7
abundance: few
v_gene: TRBV18
CDR3nt: TGTGCCAGCTCACCAACAGGGGAGGTCTACGAGCAGTACTTC
CDR3aa: CASSPTGEVYEQYF

d_gene: .
j_gene: TRBJ2-1
abundance: few
v_gene: TRBV12-3/TRBV12-4
CDR3nt: TGTGCCAGCAGTCCACAGGAGACCTCCTACAATGAGCAGTTCTTC
CDR3aa: CASSPQETSYNEQFF

d_gene: .
j_gene: TRBJ2-3
abundance: .
v_gene: TRBV27
CDR3nt: TGTGCCATAAAAGGAGGGTACACAGATACGCAGTATTTT
CDR3aa: CAIKGGYTDTQYF

d_gene: TRBD2
j_gene: TRBJ2-5
abundance: .
v_gene: TRBV7-2
CDR3nt: TGTGCCAGCAGCTTCCCCCGGAGCGGGGGCCAAGAGGCCCAGTACTTC
CDR3aa: CASSFPRSGGQEAQYF

d_gene: .
j_gene: TRBJ2-6
abundance: few
v_gene: TRBV24-1
CDR3nt: TGTGCCACCGCGGCGGGACGACCTTTCTCTGGGGCCAACGTCCTGACTTTC
CDR3aa: CATAAGRPFSGANVLTF

d_gene: .
j_gene: TRBJ2-6
abundance: many
v_gene: TRBV12-3/TRBV12-4
CDR3nt: TGTGCCAGCACCCCAGGGAGTTTGGCGTCTGGGGCCAACGTCCTGACTTTC
CDR3aa: CASTPGSLASGANVLTF

d_gene: .
j_gene: TRBJ1-1
abundance: few
v_gene: TRBV18
CDR3nt: TGTGCCAGCTCGACCAGCGCTTCGGGGAACACTGAAGCTTTCTTT
CDR3aa: CASSTSASGNTEAFF

d_gene: .
j_gene: TRBJ1-1
abundance: .
v_gene: TRBV7-8
CDR3nt: TGTGCCAGCAGCTTAGTGGGTCCCACTGAAGCTTTCTTT
CDR3aa: CASSLVGPTEAFF

d_gene: TRBD2
j_gene: TRBJ2-1
abundance: few
v_gene: TRBV29-1
CDR3nt: TGCAGCGTTGAAGTTGGACTAGCGGTGAGCTCCTACAATGAGCAGTTCTTC
CDR3aa: CSVEVGLAVSSYNEQFF

d_gene: .
j_gene: TRBJ1-1
abundance: few
v_gene: TRBV4-2
CDR3nt: TGTGCCAGCAGCCAAGAAGCCCTGAACACTGAAGCTTTCTTT
CDR3aa: CASSQEALNTEAFF

d_gene: TRBD2
j_gene: TRBJ2-6
abundance: many
v_gene: TRBV28
CDR3nt: TGTGCCAGCAGTTCCCCCCGCGGGGGGCGCGCTGGGGCCAACGTCCTGACTTTC
CDR3aa: CASSSPRGGRAGANVLTF

d_gene: .
j_gene: TRBJ1-1
abundance: .
v_gene: TRBV5-1
CDR3nt: TGCGCCAGCAGCTTGAGTTCCAGGGCGGGCACTGAAGCTTTCTTT
CDR3aa: CASSLSSRAGTEAFF

d_gene: .
j_gene: TRBJ1-1
abundance: few
v_gene: TRBV6-2/TRBV6-3
CDR3nt: TGTGCCAGCAGTTTGACGTGGCGGGGGCATGGGAACACTGAAGCTTTCTTT
CDR3aa: CASSLTWRGHGNTEAFF

d_gene: TRBD1
j_gene: TRBJ1-1
abundance: few
v_gene: TRBV29-1
CDR3nt: TGCAGCGTTGAAGGTCCGGACAGGGGGACGTTTGCTTTCTTT
CDR3aa: CSVEGPDRGTFAFF

d_gene: TRBD1
j_gene: TRBJ1-1
abundance: .
v_gene: TRBV11-2
CDR3nt: TGTGCCAGCAGCGGAATAGGACAGGGAGACACTGAAGCTTTCTTT
CDR3aa: CASSGIGQGDTEAFF

d_gene: .
j_gene: TRBJ2-5
abundance: many
v_gene: TRBV4-2
CDR3nt: TGTGCCAGCAGCCAAGCAGGAGAAGAGACCCAGTACTTC
CDR3aa: CASSQAGEETQYF

d_gene: .
j_gene: TRBJ2-3
abundance: few
v_gene: TRBV7-3
CDR3nt: TGTGCCAGCAGCTTAACGGACGACGCCACAGATACGCAGTATTTT
CDR3aa: CASSLTDDATDTQYF

d_gene: .
j_gene: TRBJ1-5
abundance: .
v_gene: TRBV5-5
CDR3nt: TGTGCCAGCAGCTTGGTTGGGACTTTAAATCAGCCCCAGCATTTT
CDR3aa: CASSLVGTLNQPQHF

d_gene: TRBD2
j_gene: TRBJ2-5
abundance: many
v_gene: TRBV20-1
CDR3nt: TGCAGTGCCCCTCGGGGGGGCCGAGTAGGGACCCAGTACTTC
CDR3aa: CSAPRGGRVGTQYF

d_gene: TRBD1
j_gene: TRBJ2-7
abundance: many
v_gene: TRBV7-9
CDR3nt: TGTGCCAGCAGCTCGCGGGACAGGGATTACGAGCAGTACTTC
CDR3aa: CASSSRDRDYEQYF

d_gene: .
j_gene: TRBJ2-1
abundance: few
v_gene: TRBV20-1
CDR3nt: TGCAGTCTGACTCCCCCGTACAATGAGCAGTTCTTC
CDR3aa: CSLTPPYNEQFF

d_gene: .
j_gene: TRBJ2-1
abundance: few
v_gene: TRBV7-2
CDR3nt: TGTGCCAGCAGCTTAACCCAGGCGGGGAATGAGCAGTTCTTC
CDR3aa: CASSLTQAGNEQFF

d_gene: TRBD2
j_gene: TRBJ2-3
abundance: few
v_gene: TRBV18
CDR3nt: TGTGCCAGCTCACCACCGTACGGGGGGGCCTTGGGTCCAGATACGCAGTATTTT
CDR3aa: CASSPPYGGALGPDTQYF

d_gene: TRBD2
j_gene: TRBJ2-5
abundance: few
v_gene: TRBV5-6
CDR3nt: TGTACCAGCAGCCCTACTAGCGGAGGGACCCAGTACTTC
CDR3aa: CTSSPTSGGTQYF

d_gene: .
j_gene: TRBJ2-2
abundance: few
v_gene: TRBV29-1
CDR3nt: TGCAGCGTCCGGCCCGGGGGCAAGAACACCGGGGAGCTGTTTTTT
CDR3aa: CSVRPGGKNTGELFF

d_gene: TRBD2
j_gene: TRBJ2-7
abundance: few
v_gene: TRBV7-2
CDR3nt: TGTGCCAGCAGCTCTAGCGGGGGGGGAGGGACCTACGAGCAGTACTTC
CDR3aa: CASSSSGGGGTYEQYF

d_gene: TRBD2
j_gene: TRBJ2-1
abundance: few
v_gene: TRBV3-1
CDR3nt: TGTGCCAGCAGCCAAGATTTCGGCGGGGGGGCCGGGAATGAGCAGTTCTTC
CDR3aa: CASSQDFGGGAGNEQFF

d_gene: .
j_gene: TRBJ1-1
abundance: few
v_gene: TRBV12-3/TRBV12-4
CDR3nt: TGTGCCAGCAGTTTAGAGAGGAGGACTGAAGCTTTCTTT
CDR3aa: CASSLERRTEAFF

d_gene: TRBD2
j_gene: TRBJ2-1
abundance: few
v_gene: TRBV10-3
CDR3nt: TGTGCCATCAGTGGGGACGGACTAGCGGGGACCAACAATGAGCAGTTCTTC
CDR3aa: CAISGDGLAGTNNEQFF

d_gene: TRBD2
j_gene: TRBJ2-3
abundance: many
v_gene: TRBV6-4
CDR3nt: TGTGCCAGCAGTGACTCCGGGACTAGCGGCACAGATACGCAGTATTTT
CDR3aa: CASSDSGTSGTDTQYF

d_gene: .
j_gene: TRBJ2-5
abundance: many
v_gene: TRBV20-1
CDR3nt: TGCAGTGCCAGACGGGACTCCAAAGAGACCCAGTACTTC
CDR3aa: CSARRDSKETQYF